This T cell receptor beta chain was captured by sequencing in a study of cytomegalovirus exposure and HLA in healthy donors (dated by TCRdb to about 2017). Broadly, across the study: In an earlier analysis of 450 to 750 of the donors, about 270 Gb of sequence data and 90 million to 120 million unique TCR beta sequences from about 190 million T cells were reported. Roughly 310 gigabases of sequencing data and some 85 million unique TCR sequences were included in an early release covering around 600 HLA-typed donors. The genetic ancestry cluster associated with self-reported Caucasian donors included 81% of the roughly 360 genotyped donors. The study aimed to test whether signatures of past pathogen exposure could be identified by cataloging public T cell receptors. The T cell repertoires of 550 to 850 subjects were profiled by immunosequencing and related to cytomegalovirus serostatus. In addition to the first cohort of roughly 670 subjects, a separate validation cohort of approximately 110 different subjects was used. To predict cytomegalovirus infection status, the study brought together high-throughput TCR immunosequencing, statistical association of individual TCRs with disease status, and machine learning. A later analysis re-analyzed previously published TCR beta repertoires from approximately 700 donors and added high-resolution HLA genotyping to study TCR occurrence patterns. In the later analysis, no new phenotypic data were used to find candidate immune exposures; instead, reliance was placed on TCR beta sequences and their occurrence across donors. An earlier analysis of approximately 500 of the donors applied high-throughput TCR beta sequencing to assess whether each TCR beta V gene segment acted as functional or pseudogenic. Donor age, sex, ethnicity and CMV serostatus were compiled alongside the repertoire data. A later genetic analysis used genome-wide SNP genotypes for about 60% of the roughly 700 donors, treating that subset as a discovery cohort. All discovery cohort repertoires had been generated on a single sequencing platform. Both class I and class II loci were covered by HLA typing, at four-digit resolution. Typing coverage differed by locus: A, B, C, DRB1 and DQB1 were typed in about 629-630 donors, DQA1 in about 510, DPA1 in some 610, and DPB1 in 400 to 490. Roughly five DR-DQ haplotypes were treated as single units for association and clustering because of strong linkage in the cohort. Across some 400 genotyped donors of the cohort, an average of about 220,000 unique TCR beta nucleotide sequences per donor were sequenced, and approximately 17% of those sequences were non-productive.

Libraries were made using the immunoSEQ multiplex PCR assay. For the multiplex PCR, a mixture combining 60 forward primers for TCR Vbeta segments and 13 reverse primers for TCR Jbeta segments was used. Amplification of the CDR3 region of rearranged TCR beta genes was performed with a multiplex PCR assay on genomic DNA. On the Illumina HiSeq System, the amplified TCR beta libraries were sequenced as 87-base-pair reads. On the study's bioinformatics: In a later analysis, 77 million or so unique TCR beta chains were counted across the approximately 640 repertoires, and roughly 11 million of these chains were shared by at least two donors. A nearest-neighbor algorithm error-corrected the raw reads and collapsed the reads into unique sequences, merging closely related sequences to remove PCR and sequencing errors. To assign V, D and J gene segments, CDR3 sequences were aligned to IMGT reference sequences. Each retained sequence needed at least a six-nucleotide match to both a V gene segment and a J gene segment. Rearrangements were classified as productive when the CDR3 lacked stop codons and remained in frame with V and J, and all other rearrangements were classified as non-productive. Following IMGT convention, CDR3 was defined as the stretch from the second conserved V-encoded cysteine up to the conserved J-encoded phenylalanine. The earlier analysis of about 590 of the donors excluded sequences that lacked an unambiguous match to a single V gene segment. In an earlier analysis of roughly 600 of the donors, a V segment was called functional when productive rearrangements were above 56.7%, and segregating when the standard deviation between donors exceeded 5%. A statistical classification framework was developed to diagnose cytomegalovirus status using the catalog of TCR beta chain sequences. V and J gene assignment, in a later analysis, came from comparing TCR nucleotide sequences with IMGT/GENE-DB human TR gene sequences. A later analysis assigned CDR3 sequences and most-parsimonious VDJ recombination scenarios with the TCRdist pipeline. In a later analysis, each TCR beta chain was defined by its CDR3 amino acid sequence together with its V-gene family, and reads lacking a unique V-gene family were excluded. A later analysis removed over 500 highly shared, low-generation-probability nucleotide sequences to deal with suspected cross-contamination and a sequencing artifact. For each public chain, a later analysis derived a clonal expansion index from normalized ranks of inferred template counts within each repertoire. Generation probabilities in a later analysis came from a VDJ recombination model fitted to out-of-frame rearrangements, and those results were checked against IGoR. Hypergeometric tests were used in a later analysis to score TCR-TCR, TCR-HLA and TCR-CMV co-occurrence, with a repertoire-size bias correction applied to the TCR pairs. False discovery rates were estimated in a later analysis by permuting HLA or CMV assignments 20 times. In a later analysis, co-occurring TCRs were grouped using DBSCAN, and TCRdist sequence similarity was added for clustering within HLA-allele-positive subsets. Co-occurrence clustering excluded repertoires with fewer than 30,000 or more than 120,000 public chains, plus five with anomalous nucleotide sharing. The immuneACCESS repertoire file appears here via TCRdb, limited to in-frame rearrangements. These files lack a portion of the clones; in checked studies, under half of the deficit traces to unresolved V genes, and the cause of the others is not known. V and J calls and clone size follow that table, whereas D and trimming were derived from the DNA. Across this sample there are about 96,000 clones, with roughly 74% seen only once. In total, the top ten clones hold 2.5% to 3.5% of the sample.

The full study reports these points: An earlier analysis of 450 to 750 of the donors showed that most TCR beta V segments appeared in productive rearrangements either about 90% or about 30% of the time, which broadly matched IMGT annotations. Several of the top co-occurrence clusters appeared to be linked to parvovirus B19, influenza, CMV and Epstein-Barr virus, according to a later analysis. The classifier was reported to diagnose cytomegalovirus status with high specificity and sensitivity in both the original cohort and the validation cohort. This cohort had only TCR beta chains sequenced, and the lack of alpha or paired-chain data limited which features could be detected. Because counts were too low, approximately 18 rarely observed V segments, including chromosome 9 orphons, were excluded from the earlier analysis of 587 of the donors. Most CMV-associated TCR beta chains appeared to be HLA-restricted in a later analysis, and the HLA associations seemed to be driven largely by CMV exposure. In a later genetic analysis, a missense DCLRE1C variant was associated with V-gene and J-gene trimming of TCR beta chains, and the association was replicated in an independent cohort. A later genetic analysis reported fewer N-insertions in productive TCRs among donors in an Asian-associated ancestry cluster than the roughly 620-donor mean. A later analysis found that TCR association rates varied across HLA loci, with DRB1 alleles showing the most associated TCRs and HLA-C alleles the fewest. In vitro tests confirmed that a few of the cytomegalovirus-associated TCR beta chains recognize cytomegalovirus antigens. According to the authors, the approach could potentially be generalized to other disease states and immunological phenotypes. A later analysis associated 16,951 TCR beta sequences with specific HLA alleles at a false discovery rate of 0.05. Roughly uniform sequencing depth across donors was assumed in presence/absence analyses, although this assumption may not hold. The study gave a list of around 170 TCR beta chains associated with cytomegalovirus. For the cohort, immune exposure information was limited to CMV serostatus. Most TCR sequences were observed very rarely across donors, whereas some public TCRs were present in many individuals. When HLA alleles, especially DR and DQ, strongly co-occurred, TCR associations were difficult to assign to individual alleles. A group of highly shared sequence variants was considered likely to be a technical artifact of the sequencing pipeline. Correlated functional status among segregating V segments might be attributable to linkage disequilibrium, but an unknown experimental factor could not be ruled out. Because HLA typing was missing for some donors at each locus, association tests included only the typed subset. In a later analysis, HLA-associated TCR beta chains showed more clonal expansion and lower generation probabilities than non-associated chains that were equally common. A further reported finding was that TCR beta sequences accurately predicted the HLA-A and HLA-B alleles for most subjects in the first cohort.

With regard to this clone: Its antigen target is currently unknown. At one of its ends the junction is not consistent with the germline gene, which may arise from a read error. Other DNA sequences from this sample encode an identical CDR3 as well.

The cohort was made up of 500 to 800 healthy bone marrow donors. Cohort members were all nominally healthy when sampled, although unrecorded immune exposures were likely present. The donor was CMV seropositive and was included in the group of about 290 seropositive cohort members. A peripheral blood sample was provided by each donor, and peripheral blood mononuclear cells were used for TCR beta sequencing. Genomic DNA was extracted from the blood cell samples with the Qiagen DNeasy Blood Extraction Kit. Sequencing was done on a sample of PBMCs. The origin of this receptor is a female donor in good health and CMV-seropositive.

This receptor has the CDR3 CASSLTGQSNSPLHF. The sequenced DNA: TGTGCCAGCAGCTTAACGGGACAGAGTAATTCGCCCCTCCACTTT. The chain links TRBV7-2 with TRBJ1-6; 7 nucleotides in the junction match TRBD1. The CDR3 holds 15 amino acids from the cysteine to the phenylalanine. Of the read, only the CDR3 DNA is kept; its 45 bases are in frame from base 1. Based on the germline V gene, the CDR1 and CDR2 sequences are SGHTA and FQGNSA.